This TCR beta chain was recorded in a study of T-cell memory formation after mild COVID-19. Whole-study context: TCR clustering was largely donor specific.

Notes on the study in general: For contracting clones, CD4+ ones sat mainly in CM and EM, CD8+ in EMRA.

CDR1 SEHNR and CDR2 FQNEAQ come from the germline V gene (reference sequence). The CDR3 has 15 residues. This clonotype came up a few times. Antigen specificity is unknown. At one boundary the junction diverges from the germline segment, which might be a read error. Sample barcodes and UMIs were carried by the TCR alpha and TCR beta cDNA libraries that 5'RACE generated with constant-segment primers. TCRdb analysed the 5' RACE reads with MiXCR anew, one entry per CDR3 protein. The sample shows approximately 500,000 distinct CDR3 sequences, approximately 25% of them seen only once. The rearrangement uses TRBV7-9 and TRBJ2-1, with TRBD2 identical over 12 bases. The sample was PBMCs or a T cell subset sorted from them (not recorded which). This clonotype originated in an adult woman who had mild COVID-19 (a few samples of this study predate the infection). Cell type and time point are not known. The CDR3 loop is CASSLAGGPKWEQFF. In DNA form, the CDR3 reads TGTGCCAGCAGCCTAGCGGGAGGGCCGAAGTGGGAGCAGTTCTTC.